This TCR beta chain stems from a study of Graves' ophthalmopathy and Graves' hyperthyroidism. At the level of the study: In this cohort's terms, stable hyperthyroidism meant no ophthalmopathy by 18 months of follow-up.

Reliance was placed on clinical symptoms, serum thyroxine, TRAb, thyroid ultrasound and orbital computed tomography for diagnosis. The sequenced template was RNA, covering the TCR beta CDR3 region. The authors performed first-round RT-PCR with HTBI primers and then a second-round multiplex PCR. TCRdb ran MiXCR on the multiplex PCR reads and lists one entry per CDR3 protein. Among over a million distinct CDR3 sequences listed, around a third were seen once. The germline V gene encodes CDR1 DFQATT and CDR2 SNEGSKA (reference sequence). J was trimmed by 2 bases and V by 2 bases; bases with no gene match: 15. The CDR3 totals 17 residues.

Sequencing input: peripheral blood or thyroid tissue (not recorded which). The rearrangement joins TRBV20-1 to TRBJ2-7; TRBD1 agrees at 7 bases. The clonotype was recovered from an adult man with Graves' hyperthyroidism. The CDR3, as DNA: TGCAGTGCTAGACGGCCGCACTCGACAGGGAAGGCCTACGAGCAGTACTTC. This sequence encodes CSARRPHSTGKAYEQYF.